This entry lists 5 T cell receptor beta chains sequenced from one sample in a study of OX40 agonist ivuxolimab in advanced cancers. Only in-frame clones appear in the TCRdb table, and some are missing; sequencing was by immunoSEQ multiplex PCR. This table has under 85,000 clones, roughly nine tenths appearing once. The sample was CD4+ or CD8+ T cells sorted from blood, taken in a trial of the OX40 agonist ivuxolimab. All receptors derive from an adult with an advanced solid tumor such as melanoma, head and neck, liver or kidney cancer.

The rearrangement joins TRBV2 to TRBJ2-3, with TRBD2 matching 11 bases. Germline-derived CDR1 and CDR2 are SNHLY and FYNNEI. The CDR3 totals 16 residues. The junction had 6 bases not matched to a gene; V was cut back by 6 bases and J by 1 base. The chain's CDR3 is CASRAGLAGRTDTQYF. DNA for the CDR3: TGTGCCAGCAGGGCCGGACTAGCGGGCCGCACAGATACGCAGTATTTT.

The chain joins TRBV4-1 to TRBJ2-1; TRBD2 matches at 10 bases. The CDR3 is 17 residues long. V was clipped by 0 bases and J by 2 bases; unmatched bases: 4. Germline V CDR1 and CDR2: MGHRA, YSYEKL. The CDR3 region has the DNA TGCGCCAGCAGCCAAGAGCGACTAGCGGGCACCTACAATGAGCAGTTCTTC. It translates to CASSQERLAGTYNEQFF.

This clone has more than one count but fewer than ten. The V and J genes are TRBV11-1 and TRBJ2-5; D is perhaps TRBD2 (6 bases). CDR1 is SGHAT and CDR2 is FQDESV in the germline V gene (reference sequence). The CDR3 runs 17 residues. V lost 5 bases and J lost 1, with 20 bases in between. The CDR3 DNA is TGTGCCAGCAGCCCACCGGGTAGCGGATTGAGCCAAGAGACCCAGTACTTC. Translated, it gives CASSPPGSGLSQETQYF.

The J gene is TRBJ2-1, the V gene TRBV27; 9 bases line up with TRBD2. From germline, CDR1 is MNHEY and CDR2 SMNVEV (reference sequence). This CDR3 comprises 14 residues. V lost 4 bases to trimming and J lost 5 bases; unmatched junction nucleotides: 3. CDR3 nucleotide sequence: TGTGCCAGCAGTTCGGGACTAGCCCACAATGAGCAGTTCTTC. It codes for CASSSGLAHNEQFF.

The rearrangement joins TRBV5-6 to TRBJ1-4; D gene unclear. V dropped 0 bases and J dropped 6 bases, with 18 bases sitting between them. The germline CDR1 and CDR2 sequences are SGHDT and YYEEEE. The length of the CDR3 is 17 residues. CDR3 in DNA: TGTGCCAGCAGCTTGGCGGCAGTAAGTCGACGGGATGAAAAACTGTTTTTT. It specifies CASSLAAVSRRDEKLFF. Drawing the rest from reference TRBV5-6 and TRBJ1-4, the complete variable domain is DAGVTQSPTHLIKTRGQQVTLRCSPKSGHDTVSWYQQALGQGPQFIFQYYEEEERQRGNFPDRFSGHQFPNYSSELNVNALLLGDSALYLCASSLAAVSRRDEKLFFGSGTQLSVL.